A selection of T cell receptor beta chains follows, all from one sample in a study of control samples from healthy donors and cancer patients. Clones were sequenced by immunoSEQ multiplex PCR, and TCRdb holds only the in-frame ones, with some missing. Of tens of thousands of clones in the sample, around 90% were seen once. Sequencing input: blood. Receptor source: a woman in her 70s in good health. Each CDR3 is given with its conserved first and last residue. Each record gives: D gene, clone size, J gene, V gene, CDR3 protein, CDR3 DNA. A D gene is named only where the DNA matches it firmly. The size of a clone is reported for some rows only, either as once, few or many, or as a class for expanded clones.

>-|-|TRBJ2-7|TRBV7-2
CASSQGAGGAHEQYF
TGTGCCAGCAGCCAGGGGGCGGGAGGAGCTCACGAGCAGTACTTC
>-|-|TRBJ2-2|TRBV18
CASSPPGSGELFF
TGTGCCAGCTCACCACCGGGAAGCGGGGAGCTGTTTTTT
>-|-|TRBJ1-2|TRBV3-1/TRBV3-2
CASSPTPQGNYGYTF
TGTGCCAGCAGCCCAACCCCACAGGGAAACTATGGCTACACCTTC
>TRBD2|once|TRBJ2-5|TRBV15
CATAGGLAGSVETQYF
TGTGCCACCGCTGGAGGACTAGCGGGGTCGGTAGAGACCCAGTACTTC
>-|-|TRBJ1-1|TRBV9
CASSLGSSNTEAFF
TGTGCCAGCAGTCTGGGCAGCTCGAACACTGAAGCTTTCTTT
>-|-|TRBJ1-1|TRBV7-2
CASSPRVAAFF
TGTGCCAGCAGCCCCAGGGTGGCAGCTTTCTTT
>-|-|TRBJ1-5|TRBV28
CASSLFGGKPQHF
TGTGCCAGCAGTTTATTCGGTGGCAAGCCCCAGCATTTT
>TRBD2|-|TRBJ2-7|TRBV7-2
CASSLAASGGNYEQYF
TGTGCCAGCAGCTTAGCGGCTAGCGGGGGGAACTACGAGCAGTACTTC
>-|-|TRBJ1-2|TRBV9
CASSVSGFNYGYTF
TGTGCCAGCAGCGTGTCGGGGTTTAACTATGGCTACACCTTC
>-|-|TRBJ2-7|TRBV27
CASSGKGTPSYEQYF
TGTGCCAGCTCCGGGAAAGGGACTCCTTCCTACGAGCAGTACTTC
>-|-|TRBJ1-1|TRBV3-1/TRBV3-2
CASSQGVGRTEAFF
TGTGCCAGCAGCCAAGGCGTGGGGCGAACTGAAGCTTTCTTT
>-|-|TRBJ2-5|TRBV5-4
CASSSPLGRGRQETQYF
TGTGCCAGCAGCTCTCCCTTGGGGCGGGGGCGCCAAGAGACCCAGTACTTC
>TRBD1|-|TRBJ1-5|TRBV5-1
CASSLSGGNQPQHF
TGCGCCAGCAGCTTGTCAGGGGGTAATCAGCCCCAGCATTTT
>-|-|TRBJ1-6|TRBV5-1
CASSLEGALRSPLHF
TGCGCCAGCAGCTTGGAAGGGGCGCTGAGGTCACCCCTCCACTTT
>TRBD1|-|TRBJ2-2|TRBV10-3
CAIRRQGNGELFF
TGTGCCATCAGGAGACAGGGGAACGGGGAGCTGTTTTTT
>-|-|TRBJ1-2|TRBV7-9
CASSLFSEYGYTF
TGTGCCAGCAGCTTATTTTCAGAGTATGGCTACACCTTC
>-|-|TRBJ1-2|TRBV3-1/TRBV3-2
CASSQGTGYTF
TGTGCCAGCAGCCAAGGAACGGGCTACACCTTC
>-|-|TRBJ2-1|TRBV7-8
CASSLELGSYNEQFF
TGTGCCAGCAGCTTGGAACTAGGTTCCTACAATGAGCAGTTCTTC
>-|-|TRBJ1-3|TRBV30
CATLGGASGNTIYF
TGTGCCACCCTGGGGGGGGCGTCTGGAAACACCATATATTTT
>TRBD1|-|TRBJ2-7|TRBV7-2
CASSSRQGIDEQYF
TGTGCCAGCAGCTCCCGACAGGGTATCGACGAGCAGTACTTC
>TRBD1|-|TRBJ2-3|TRBV19
CASSVRQGATRDTQYF
TGTGCCAGTAGTGTAAGACAGGGGGCAACACGTGATACGCAGTATTTT
>TRBD1|-|TRBJ1-6|TRBV18
CASSPFQTGENSPLHF
TGTGCCAGCTCACCATTCCAGACAGGGGAGAATTCACCCCTCCACTTT
>-|-|TRBJ1-2|TRBV10-3
CAISPDSGYTF
TGTGCCATCAGCCCTGACAGCGGCTACACCTTC
>-|-|TRBJ1-1|TRBV2
CASGNTEAFF
TGTGCCAGCGGGAACACTGAAGCTTTCTTT
>TRBD1|-|TRBJ2-1|TRBV5-4
CASSPGQGRDEQFF
TGTGCCAGCAGCCCGGGACAGGGGAGAGATGAGCAGTTCTTC
>-|-|TRBJ1-2|TRBV5-1
CASSPTVDQNYGYTF
TGCGCCAGCAGCCCGACAGTCGACCAGAACTATGGCTACACCTTC
>-|-|TRBJ1-5|TRBV19
CASSIGGQADFNQPQHF
TGTGCCAGTAGTATAGGAGGACAAGCTGACTTTAATCAGCCCCAGCATTTT
>-|once|TRBJ2-1|TRBV5-6
CASSLQGSYNEQFF
TGTGCCAGCAGCTTACAGGGCTCCTACAATGAGCAGTTCTTC
>TRBD2|-|TRBJ2-4|TRBV3-1/TRBV3-2
CASSQAGGTSGIQYF
TGTGCCAGCAGCCAAGCGGGAGGAACGAGTGGCATTCAGTACTTC
>TRBD1|-|TRBJ1-1|TRBV6-1
CASSEADRAAEAFF
TGTGCCAGCAGTGAGGCGGACAGGGCGGCTGAAGCTTTCTTT
>-|-|TRBJ1-5|TRBV10-3
CAISESVSQPQHF
TGTGCCATCAGTGAGTCGGTCAGTCAGCCCCAGCATTTT
>-|-|TRBJ2-7|TRBV3-1/TRBV3-2
CASSPDGPYEQYF
TGTGCCAGCAGCCCGGACGGACCCTACGAGCAGTACTTC
>-|-|TRBJ2-5|TRBV5-1
CASTLGQLGETQYF
TGCGCCAGCACCTTGGGCCAGTTAGGGGAGACCCAGTACTTC
>-|-|TRBJ1-1|TRBV12-2
CASRQRNREAFF
TGTGCAAGTCGCCAGCGGAACAGAGAAGCTTTCTTT